This T cell receptor (beta chain) was found in a study of vaccination and CD4 T cells after COVID-19 (dated by TCRdb to between 2021 and 2023). For the study in its entirety: Every convalescent patient had a positive nasal swab PCR test for SARS-CoV-2, with mild disease in 9 or 10 patients and severe disease in one. Post-COVID blood samples from convalescent patients were collected a median of 101 days after diagnosis, with a range of roughly 30 to 170 days. Post-vaccine blood samples were collected a median of about 66 days after the second vaccine dose, ranging from roughly 14 to 241 days. Control cultures used a CEFX viral epitope pool as positive control, an HIV-1 Nef peptide pool as negative control, or no peptide. The cultures were stimulated with overlapping spike peptide pools from SARS-CoV-2 and from the common cold coronaviruses HCoV-NL63, HCoV-OC43 and HCoV-229E. The convalescent cohort included six males and four females, with two Hispanic individuals, seven Caucasians, two Asians and one multiracial person. The spike-specific CD4+ TCR repertoire was compared before and after mRNA vaccination in approximately ten COVID-19 convalescent patients and several infection-naive healthy vaccine recipients. Two doses of either the Pfizer-BioNTech BNT162b2 vaccine (n=8) or the Moderna mRNA-1273 vaccine (n=2) were administered to participants.

By sample share, this clonotype is medium-sized (0.01 to 0.1%). Its antigen is currently not known. Qualities for individual bases were not recorded, and no much larger clone is one base off. Library prep was done by PCR. TCR sequencing of DNA from cultured CD4+ T cells used the Oncomine TCR Beta short-read assay at the Johns Hopkins FTIC core. Genomic DNA was extracted from the cultured CD4+ T cells with the QIAamp micro DNA kit. Oncomine TCR Beta libraries from cultured CD4+ T cells were pooled using unique dual indexes and sequenced on an Illumina iSeq 100. In the paper's pipeline: Non-productive sequences were removed, and CDR3s not starting with C, not ending with F or W, or shorter than 7 amino acids were discarded. Antigen-specific clonotypes were identified with the MANAFEST web application by comparing peptide-stimulated wells with reference and other culture wells. For a clone to be called positive, the clone needed an FDR below 0.05, an odds ratio above 5, and a productive frequency above 0.1% in at least two of three replicate wells. A clonotype was classed as cross-reactive if the clonotype showed significant expansion both in SARS-CoV-2 spike wells and in at least one common cold coronavirus spike condition. Similarity between CDR3 sequences was evaluated in R version 3.6.1 using Levenshtein distances (stringdist) and unrooted phylogenetic trees (ape). TCRdb reworked the public reads: Q25 trimming with fastp, MiXCR clone assembly, productive beta chains retained. A single entry per CDR3 protein holds the most common genes and DNA from its merged rows. It is TCRdb's table, rather than the study itself, that gives the V and J calls and clone size. The sample table contains about 7,900 distinct CDR3 sequences; only one count was recorded for 20% to 25% of them. The top ten constitute roughly a fifth of the sample.

From the cysteine through the phenylalanine, the CDR3 covers 15 amino acids. Here the CDR3 DNA is all that survives: 45 bases in frame from base 1. The germline V gene (reference sequence) sets CDR1 to DFQATT and CDR2 to SNEGSKA. V lost 3 bases and J lost 2 bases, and the count of bases not matched to a germline gene is 8. Study-level results and caveats: Of the vaccine-specific clones in convalescent patients, 304 of 307, or nearly all, reacted only to SARS-CoV-2 spike and did not cross-react with common cold coronaviruses. Only a relatively small number of convalescent patients were included in the study, and early timepoints following natural infection were not analyzed. An increase in the median number of SARS-CoV-2-reactive clonotypes from some 20 after infection to roughly 36 after vaccination was observed, but the change was not found to be significant. In convalescent patients, a median 86.3% of post-vaccine SARS-CoV-2-reactive clones were detected only after vaccination, and vaccine-specific priming was suggested by this finding.

Interpreted using the paper, the treatment or condition label stands for: roughly 10-day PBMC culture with coronavirus spike peptide pools or control peptides (ViraFEST assay). The ViraFEST assay, used in the study, expanded antigen-specific T cells with peptide pools and then identified the expanded clonotypes through TCR sequencing. Positive SARS-CoV-2 PCR tests in the convalescent patients dated from March to December 2020, before Alpha, Beta and Delta variants emerged in the United States. PBMCs were cultured at 1.5 million to 2 million per well in IMDM supplemented with approximately 5% human AB serum and approximately 10 IU/ml IL-2, with about 10 ug/ml peptide pools added. On days 3 and 7, half of the culture medium was replaced with fresh IL-2-containing medium. After 10 days of culture, CD4+ T cells were isolated by negative selection using the EasySep CD4+ T cell isolation kit. Ficoll-Paque Plus gradient centrifugation was used to isolate PBMCs from whole blood, and the isolated PBMCs were then either used fresh or cryopreserved at -140C. Triplicate wells were generally used for each culture condition.

The rearrangement joined TRBV20-1 to TRBJ1-1; the junction holds 8 bases that match TRBD1. The clonotype comes from a human donor who had recovered from COVID-19. The source was CD4+ T cells from blood, cultured in vitro, collected after SARS-CoV-2 vaccination. In nucleotide form, the sequence is TGCAGTGCTAGGAGGGACAGGCCGACAAACACTGAAGCTTTCTTT. It translates to CSARRDRPTNTEAFF.